The 17 T cell receptor beta chains in this list originate from one sample, sequenced in a study of identical twins. Each CDR3 protein is one row after TCRdb ran MiXCR on the 5' RACE reads. The sample has under 300,000 distinct CDR3 sequences, under 8.5% seen once. The sample was also linked to a second study, of T cells expressing NK-cell markers.

Sequenced sample: CD8+ T cells sorted from blood. The receptors were gathered from a woman in her late teens or twenties in good health.

This clonotype has ten or more counts. This chain connects TRBV4-1 to TRBJ2-7, with a weak D call TRBD2 (6 bases). Per germline, CDR1 MGHRA and CDR2 YSYEKL. Trimming left V 5 bases short and J 2 bases short, with 19 bases between. The CDR3 extends over 16 amino acids. The CDR3: CASSSLGVGGPYEQYF. CDR3 bases: TGCGCCAGCAGCTCGCTAGGGGTGGGAGGTCCCTACGAGCAGTACTTC.

This chain links TRBV20-1 with TRBJ2-1, with 10 positions matching TRBD2. V shed 6 bases and J 3 bases; nucleotides not matched to a gene: 8. CDR3 length equals 15 residues. Germline CDR1 reads DFQATT; CDR2 reads SNEGSKA (reference sequence). The CDR3 sequence: CSATGTSDYYNEQFF. CDR3 bases: TGCAGTGCAACCGGGACTAGCGACTACTACAATGAGCAGTTCTTC.

This clonotype was seen only a few times. The chain couples TRBV9 to TRBJ2-5; 7 nucleotides align to TRBD2. The V gene's germline CDR1 is SGDLS and CDR2 YYNGEE. The V segment lost 3 bases and the J segment 1 base; nucleotides outside the gene matches: 3. CDR3 length: 14 amino acids. This chain's CDR3 is CASSEWTSQETQYF. The CDR3 nucleotides are TGTGCCAGCAGCGAATGGACTAGCCAAGAGACCCAGTACTTC.

The sample holds many counts of this clonotype. CDR3 in amino acids: CASSLSVFVGRAEQFF. CDR3 sequence (DNA): TGTGCCAGCAGTTTATCGGTCTTCGTGGGTCGGGCCGAGCAGTTCTTC. The V call is TRBV27, the J call TRBJ2-1; D is uncertain. V lost 0 bases and J lost 10, with 19 bases in between. The CDR3 runs to 16 residues. CDR1 is MNHEY and CDR2 is SMNVEV in the germline V gene (reference sequence).

In this sample, this clonotype turned up a few times. The V and J genes are TRBV20-1 and TRBJ2-7, with 7 bases that match TRBD2. This CDR3 comprises 15 residues. V was pared by 8 bases and J by 5 bases, with 18 bases of the junction left unmatched. Germline lookup yields CDR1 DFQATT and CDR2 SNEGSKA (reference sequence). The chain's CDR3 is CSHIGPGLSRDEQYF. CDR3 bases: TGCAGTCATATTGGACCGGGACTAAGTCGCGACGAGCAGTACTTC.

This clonotype occurred many times. The chain employs TRBV13 and TRBJ2-3; D is unclear. The V gene's germline CDR1 is PRHDT and CDR2 FYEKMQ (reference sequence). CDR3 length: 12 residues. Deletions cut 7 bases from V and 6 bases from J, with 11 bases between. This CDR3 reads CASNYGADTQYF. As DNA, the CDR3 is TGTGCCAGCAACTACGGCGCGGATACGCAGTATTTT.

In its sample, this clonotype was seen a few times. The V and J genes are TRBV30 and TRBJ1-1, with 7 bases fitting TRBD1. Trimming at V came to 4 bases and at J to 5 bases, leaving 7 bases not matched to a gene. The germline V gene encodes CDR1 GTSNPN and CDR2 SVGIG (reference sequence). The CDR3 runs 13 residues. The CDR3 region is CAWTLDRDTEAFF. Written as DNA, the CDR3 is TGTGCCTGGACCCTAGACAGGGATACTGAAGCTTTCTTT.

A few counts support this clonotype. The chain links TRBV7-8 to TRBJ2-7; D could derive from TRBD1 or TRBD2 (5 bases each). The germline V gene encodes CDR1 SGHVS and CDR2 FQNEAQ. The CDR3 runs 16 residues. Trimming left V 1 base short and J 3 bases short, with 16 bases between. The DNA of the CDR3 is TGTGCCAGCAGCTTAGTCGGGGCAGCCCCTGGCTACGAGCAGTACTTC. Protein product: CASSLVGAAPGYEQYF.

The chain uses TRBV11-2 and TRBJ2-2; D is undetermined. CDR3 length equals 17 residues. Germline V CDR1 and CDR2: SGHAT, FQNNGV. Trimming stripped 0 bases from V and 8 bases from J, with 19 bases between. The CDR3 nucleotides read TGTGCCAGCAGCTTAGAGATCGGGTCTACGTTGTTGGGGGAGCTGTTTTTT. It translates to CASSLEIGSTLLGELFF.

The table lists this clonotype with a few counts. The chain couples TRBV20-1 to TRBJ1-2; the D is unclear. The CDR3 length is 11 residues. Germline CDR1 is DFQATT and CDR2 is SNEGSKA (reference sequence). The V end lost 0 bases, the J end lost 11 bases, and 10 bases lay between the germline ends. The CDR3 region is CSARDRSPYTF. The CDR3 nucleotides are TGCAGTGCTAGAGATAGGTCCCCGTACACCTTC.

Notes on this clonotype: A much bigger clone sits one base away, suggesting this may be a read error. The CDR3 here is CASSHDIIGTWLSDTQYF. The CDR3 DNA is TGTGCCAGCAGCCATGACATAATAGGGACATGGCTTTCAGATACGCAGTATTTT. The genes are TRBV3-1 and TRBJ2-3, with a weak D call TRBD1 (6 bases). V shed 3 bases and J shed 4 bases, with 23 bases lying between them. The CDR3 is 18 amino acids. Germline-derived CDR1 and CDR2 are LGHDT and YNNKEL (reference sequence).

In its sample, this clonotype was seen a few times. The chain recombines TRBV7-2 with TRBJ1-2; unclear D gene. This CDR3 has 16 residues. The V gene's germline CDR1 is SGHTA and CDR2 FQGNSA. Trimming took 1 base from V and 7 from J, leaving 19 bases between them. The CDR3 here is CASSLVEVLTAAGYTF. The CDR3 DNA sequence: TGTGCCAGCAGCTTAGTAGAGGTCTTAACGGCGGCTGGCTACACCTTC.

The rearrangement joins TRBV4-2 to TRBJ1-4, with a possible D match to TRBD1 (5 bases). CDR3 size: 15 residues. The germline V and J ends were trimmed by 6 bases and 2 bases, with 13 bases remaining between them. Germline V gene lookup returns CDR1 LGHNA and CDR2 YNFKEQ. This chain's CDR3 is CASRGQGTTNEKLFF. The DNA for the CDR3 is TGTGCCAGCAGGGGTCAGGGAACGACTAATGAAAAACTGTTTTTT.

This chain links TRBV12-3 or TRBV12-4 with TRBJ1-1, with a weak D call TRBD1 (5 bases). V was cut by 7 bases and J by 8 bases, with 17 bases left in between. This CDR3 comprises 13 residues. For the CDR3, the DNA is TGTGCCAGCAACACACAGGTCGCCGGGGAAGCTTTCTTT. It codes for CASNTQVAGEAFF.

The table lists this clonotype with many counts. This CDR3 reads CSVISGSYNEQFF. The CDR3, as DNA: TGCAGCGTTATTAGCGGCTCCTACAATGAGCAGTTCTTC. The V gene is TRBV29-1, the J gene TRBJ2-1; TRBD2 might be the D (6 bases). This CDR3 contains 13 residues. Germline V gene sequence: CDR1 SQVTM, CDR2 ANQGSEA. V lost 5 bases and J lost 0, with 8 bases in between.

The rearrangement uses TRBV5-1 and TRBJ1-1, with 7 bases matching TRBD1. J lost 2 bases, V lost 5 bases, and 12 bases had no gene match. CDR3 length equals 16 residues. The V gene's germline CDR1 is SGHRS and CDR2 YFSETQ. CDR3 in DNA: TGCGCCAGCAGTCGGGGGAGGACAGGAAGCAACACTGAAGCTTTCTTT. Protein: CASSRGRTGSNTEAFF.

This clonotype came up many times. The rearrangement links TRBV2 to TRBJ2-1; D remains ambiguous. The germline V gene encodes CDR1 SNHLY and CDR2 FYNNEI. The germline V and J ends were trimmed by 4 bases and 0 bases, with 7 bases remaining between them. The CDR3 contains 14 residues. In nucleotides, the CDR3 is TGTGCCAGCAGTGGCGTCAGCTCCTACAATGAGCAGTTCTTC. It specifies CASSGVSSYNEQFF.